These 22 T cell receptor beta chains came from one sample sequenced in a study of blood T cell repertoires in COVID-19 (dated by TCRdb to the early 2020s). The library was obtained by the immunoSEQ multiplex PCR assay. TCRdb took over this immuneACCESS table, retaining in-frame rearrangements with V and J assigned. Such tables are incomplete; in checked studies, under half of the missing clones stem from an unresolved V gene, and the remainder is unexplained. In this sample the table shows about 190,000 clones, around four fifths of which occur a single time. The ten largest clones add up to 6% to 7% of the sample. Specimen: peripheral blood. The receptors come from a middle-aged woman with acute or convalescent COVID-19.

The rearrangement uses TRBV6-6 and TRBJ2-1, with D possibly TRBD2 on 6 matching bases. The germline V gene encodes CDR1 MNHNY and CDR2 SVGAGI (reference sequence). There are 16 residues in the CDR3. V was cut by 8 bases and J by 4 bases, with 21 bases left in between. The CDR3 nucleotides read TGTGCCAGCGTGAATGGGCACCAAGGGAGGTACAATGAGCAGTTCTTC. Its protein is CASVNGHQGRYNEQFF.

The table lists this clone with a few counts. The chain links TRBV7-9 to TRBJ1-5; the D gene is possibly TRBD1 (5 bases). The CDR3 runs 14 residues. The V end lost 5 bases, the J end lost 4 bases, and 12 bases lay between the germline ends. Looked up from germline, CDR1 is SEHNR and CDR2 is FQNEAQ (reference sequence). The CDR3 loop is CASSTQGLNQPQHF. Written as DNA, the CDR3 is TGTGCCAGCAGCACGCAGGGCCTTAATCAGCCCCAGCATTTT.

The chain combines TRBV6-5 with TRBJ1-4; 8 bases align to TRBD1. The germline V gene encodes CDR1 MNHEY and CDR2 SVGAGI. There are 14 residues in the CDR3. J lost 4 bases, V lost 6 bases, and 4 bases had no gene match. CDR3 loop: CASRTGQDNEKLFF. The DNA for the CDR3 is TGTGCCAGCAGGACGGGACAGGATAATGAAAAACTGTTTTTT.

The chain carries TRBV11-3 and TRBJ2-3, with D unclear. The CDR3 is 15 residues long. CDR1 and CDR2 from the germline V gene are SGHNT and YENEEA. The V and J ends lost 4 bases and 5 bases respectively, with 16 bases between them. CDR3: CASSSADKFGDTQYF. As DNA, the CDR3 is TGTGCCAGCAGCTCCGCGGATAAATTTGGAGATACGCAGTATTTT.

The chain uses TRBV18 and TRBJ1-2; a possible D gene is TRBD1 (6 bases). The CDR3 sequence is 15 residues long. Trimming pared 3 bases from V and 4 bases from J, leaving 15 bases between. Germline V CDR1 and CDR2: KGHSH, LQKENI. This CDR3 reads CASSPSGGGSYGYTF. CDR3 sequence (DNA): TGTGCCAGCTCACCTTCTGGGGGCGGATCCTATGGCTACACCTTC.

The V call is TRBV6-2 or TRBV6-3, the J call TRBJ1-5; D gene unclear. CDR1 is MNHEY and CDR2 is SVGEGT in the germline V gene. V shed 2 bases and J shed 5 bases, with 10 bases lying between them. This CDR3 has 14 amino acids. The CDR3 loop is CASSYRGRHQPQHF. DNA for the CDR3: TGTGCCAGCAGTTACCGAGGGAGGCATCAGCCCCAGCATTTT.

V usage is TRBV6-5 and J usage is TRBJ1-1; TRBD1 might be the D (5 bases). Per germline, CDR1 MNHEY and CDR2 SVGAGI. The CDR3 has 16 amino acids. V lost 0 bases, J lost 3 bases, and 14 bases lay in between. The CDR3 is CASSYSNAGWDTEAFF. In nucleotides, the CDR3 is TGTGCCAGCAGTTACTCGAATGCAGGGTGGGACACTGAAGCTTTCTTT.

V gene TRBV2 combines with J gene TRBJ2-4, with D unresolved. The CDR3 is made up of 12 amino acids. V was cut by 7 bases and J by 4 bases, with 8 bases left in between. Germline values: CDR1 SNHLY, CDR2 FYNNEI. The DNA for the CDR3 is TGTGCCAGCACCAAGGAGAAAAACATTCAGTACTTC. Translated: CASTKEKNIQYF.

Comment on this clone: One end of the junction does not line up with germline, which may come from a read error. The chain links TRBV5-6 to TRBJ2-3; 12 bases fit TRBD2. CDR1 and CDR2 (germline): SGHDT, YYEEEE. The CDR3 loop spans 17 amino acids. In DNA form, the CDR3 reads TGTGCCAGCAGCTTAACTACTAGCGGGGGGCCCACAGGTACGCAGTATTTT. This codes for CASSLTTSGGPTGTQYF. Supplemented by reference TRBV5-6 and TRBJ2-3, the full variable domain reads DAGVTQSPTHLIKTRGQQVTLRCSPKSGHDTVSWYQQALGQGPQFIFQYYEEEERQRGNFPDRFSGHQFPNYSSELNVNALLLGDSALYLCASSLTTSGGPTGTQYFGPGTRLTVL.

The gene calls are TRBV18 and TRBJ1-2, with 7 positions matching TRBD1. The CDR3 totals 12 residues. CDR1 and CDR2 from the germline V gene are KGHSH and LQKENI. J lost 12 bases, V lost 2 bases, and 6 bases had no gene match. The CDR3 here is CASSPMDRTNTF. Here the CDR3 DNA reads TGTGCCAGCTCACCAATGGACAGGACTAACACCTTC.

V is TRBV5-6 and J is TRBJ1-6; 8 nucleotides agree with TRBD1. The length of the CDR3 is 15 residues. Looked up from germline, CDR1 is SGHDT and CDR2 is YYEEEE. V shed 4 bases and J 8 bases; nucleotides not matched to a gene: 8. CDR3 bases: TGTGCCAGCAGCCTCCGGACAGGGTTGTATTCACCCCTCCACTTT. Protein product: CASSLRTGLYSPLHF.

This chain joins TRBV9 and TRBJ2-1; 9 bases map to TRBD1. The length of the CDR3 is 15 residues. The germline gives CDR1 SGDLS, CDR2 YYNGEE. J gave up 4 bases and V 4 bases, and 6 bases lay outside the gene matches. DNA for the CDR3: TGTGCCAGCAGCCCGAGCGGGACAGGGTACAATGAGCAGTTCTTC. Its protein is CASSPSGTGYNEQFF. Looking up the rest from reference TRBV9 and TRBJ2-1 gives the full variable domain: DSGVTQTPKHLITATGQRVTLRCSPRSGDLSVYWYQQSLDQGLQFLIQYYNGEERAKGNILERFSAQQFPDLHSELNLSSLELGDSALYFCASSPSGTGYNEQFFGPGTRLTVL.

The J gene is TRBJ1-1, the V gene TRBV5-6; 9 bases match TRBD1. With V trimmed by 4 bases and J by 1 base, 2 bases remained unmatched. The CDR3 has 14 residues. Germline lookup yields CDR1 SGHDT and CDR2 YYEEEE. The CDR3 spells CASSATGGNTEAFF. The CDR3 DNA sequence: TGTGCCAGCAGCGCGACAGGGGGGAACACTGAAGCTTTCTTT.

This rearrangement joins TRBV4-2 to TRBJ1-4; D unclear. Germline CDR1 reads LGHNA; CDR2 reads YNFKEQ. This CDR3 has 15 residues. Trimming stripped 0 bases from V and 8 bases from J, with 13 bases between. CDR3 bases: TGTGCCAGCAGCCAAGACCCCTCCTGGCCCGAAAAACTGTTTTTT. Translation gives CASSQDPSWPEKLFF.

This chain joins TRBV27 and TRBJ1-5; weak D call: TRBD1 (5 bases). The CDR3 has 16 residues. CDR1 and CDR2 from the germline V gene are MNHEY and SMNVEV (reference sequence). Trimming took 8 bases from V and 0 from J, leaving 17 bases between them. The CDR3 DNA reads TGTGCCAGCGGCGAGAGAGGACACCATAGCAATCAGCCCCAGCATTTT. This sequence encodes CASGERGHHSNQPQHF.

The chain recombines TRBV6-5 with TRBJ1-2; TRBD1 is a possible D gene (5 bases). CDR1 and CDR2 (germline): MNHEY, SVGAGI. The CDR3 is 13 residues long. Trimming shortened V by 6 bases and J by 8 bases, and 16 bases separated the two germline ends. CDR3 in amino acids: CASRRAGFRGYTF. The DNA of the CDR3 is TGTGCCAGCAGAAGAGCAGGGTTCCGAGGCTACACCTTC.

The chain recombines TRBV28 with TRBJ1-4; D not certain. The germline gives CDR1 MDHEN, CDR2 SYDVKM. Trimming took off 4 bases at V and 0 bases at J, with 9 bases between the two ends. CDR3 length: 15 amino acids. The CDR3 reads CASSSSEATNEKLFF. The CDR3 DNA is TGTGCCAGCAGTTCGAGCGAGGCAACTAATGAAAAACTGTTTTTT.

The gene calls are TRBV18 and TRBJ1-2, with D hard to call. Germline lookup yields CDR1 KGHSH and CDR2 LQKENI. The V end lost 2 bases, the J end lost 2 bases, and 3 bases lay between the germline ends. The length of the CDR3 is 12 residues. CDR3 coding DNA: TGTGCCAGCTCACCAACAAACTATGGCTACACCTTC. Residues: CASSPTNYGYTF.

CDR3 DNA: TGTGCCAGCAGTTTAGAACAAGTTAATGAAAAACTGTTTTTT. Translating it yields CASSLEQVNEKLFF. The chain employs TRBV28 and TRBJ1-4, with D unresolved. Trimming took 2 bases from V and 4 from J, leaving 8 bases between them. The germline gives CDR1 MDHEN, CDR2 SYDVKM. CDR3 length: 14 residues. Using reference TRBV28 and TRBJ1-4 for the parts outside the CDR3, the full variable domain is DVKVTQSSRYLVKRTGEKVFLECVQDMDHENMFWYRQDPGLGLRLIYFSYDVKMKEKGDIPEGYSVSREKKERFSLILESASTNQTSMYLCASSLEQVNEKLFFGSGTQLSVL.

The chain is built from TRBV27 and TRBJ2-5, with TRBD2 matching over 9 bases. After removal of 5 bases from V and 2 bases from J, the junction contained 3 bases not matched to a gene. Per germline, CDR1 MNHEY and CDR2 SMNVEV (reference sequence). The CDR3 is 14 residues long. CDR3 DNA sequence: TGTGCCAGCAGTGAGCGGGGGGTACAAGAGACCCAGTACTTC. Translating gives CASSERGVQETQYF.

In DNA, the CDR3 is TGTGCCACCAGTGGTCCCTCTACTAGCGGGAGGGACTACGAGCAGTACTTC. Translation: CATSGPSTSGRDYEQYF. V and J are TRBV24-1 and TRBJ2-7, with 13 bases lining up with TRBD2. V trimming: 5 bases; J trimming: 3 bases; junction bases outside the gene matches: 9. From germline, CDR1 is KGHDR and CDR2 SFDVKD. The CDR3 has 17 amino acids.

V usage is TRBV24-1 and J usage is TRBJ2-5; D perhaps matches TRBD2 (6 bases). The CDR3 has 15 residues. V lost 4 bases to trimming and J lost 4 bases, with 15 bases between them. The germline V gene encodes CDR1 KGHDR and CDR2 SFDVKD. The CDR3 here is CATSDLPWRGETQYF. The CDR3 DNA reads TGTGCCACCAGTGACCTGCCATGGAGGGGAGAGACCCAGTACTTC.